A single sample gave rise to the 31 T cell receptor beta chains below, sequenced in a study of neurological immune-mediated disorders. TCRdb analysed the 5' RACE reads with MiXCR anew, one entry per CDR3 protein. The repertoire holds fewer than 25,000 distinct CDR3 sequences, with about 13% as singletons. Sequencing input: PBMCs. The receptor set was obtained from an older woman with HTLV-1-associated myelopathy (HAM/TSP).

In this sample, this clonotype turned up many times. The V call is TRBV12-3 or TRBV12-4, the J call TRBJ2-2, with 8 positions matching TRBD1. The CDR3 runs 15 residues. The V segment lost 6 bases and the J segment 5 bases; nucleotides outside the gene matches: 8. The CDR3 bases are TGTGCCAGCAGCGAACAGGGGGGAAAGACCGGGGAGCTGTTTTTT. It specifies CASSEQGGKTGELFF.

This clonotype was recorded many times. The CDR3 DNA sequence: TGTGCCAGCAGCTTAGGAGTTGGAGCGGGAGTTCGGGAGCTGTTTTTT. Its protein product is CASSLGVGAGVRELFF. V is TRBV7-9 and J is TRBJ2-2; TRBD2 aligns across 8 bases. In germline, CDR1 is SEHNR, CDR2 FQNEAQ (reference sequence). CDR3 length equals 16 residues. V shed 1 base, J shed 9 bases, and the junction held 10 bases outside the gene matches.

This clonotype has a count of ten or more. This chain joins TRBV20-1 and TRBJ2-5, with 8 bases that match TRBD1. The CDR3 runs 17 residues. Germline lookup yields CDR1 DFQATT and CDR2 SNEGSKA (reference sequence). Trimming cost V 1 base and J 4 bases; bases outside gene matches: 14. The CDR3 here is CSARGGYRQGRGETQYF. CDR3 sequence (DNA): TGCAGTGCTAGAGGGGGGTATCGACAGGGGCGGGGAGAGACCCAGTACTTC.

This clonotype was seen at least ten times. The chain recombines TRBV29-1 with TRBJ2-1; D is ambiguous. There are 14 residues in the CDR3. From germline, CDR1 is SQVTM and CDR2 ANQGSEA. The germline V and J ends were trimmed by 4 bases and 0 bases, with 10 bases remaining between them. The CDR3 sequence is CSVVRLSSYNEQFF. The CDR3 DNA follows: TGCAGCGTTGTTCGGTTAAGCTCCTACAATGAGCAGTTCTTC.

Regarding this clonotype: A read error may produce the germline difference seen at one junction end. The V and J genes are TRBV12-3 or TRBV12-4 and TRBJ1-1; 7 positions agree with TRBD1. The CDR3 runs 12 residues. The CDR3 DNA reads TGTGCCAGCAGTTTCACGACAGGGCTACCTCCCTTT. Translated: CASSFTTGLPPF.

Ten or more counts support this clonotype. The genes are TRBV20-1 and TRBJ1-5; a possible D gene is TRBD1 (5 bases). V lost 3 bases, J lost 3 bases, and 18 bases lay in between. The CDR3 runs 16 residues. The germline V gene has CDR1 DFQATT and CDR2 SNEGSKA (reference sequence). The CDR3 sequence: CSASPGAGGTNQPQHF. The CDR3 DNA reads TGCAGTGCTAGCCCCGGGGCCGGGGGGACCAATCAGCCCCAGCATTTT.

There are many counts of this clonotype. J is TRBJ2-1 and V is TRBV5-1, with 7 positions matching TRBD2. The CDR3 runs 14 residues. The V gene end was trimmed by 6 bases and the J gene end by 7 bases; junction bases not matched to a gene: 10. Germline V lookup: CDR1 SGHRS, CDR2 YFSETQ. The CDR3 spells CASKASGFDNEQFF. The CDR3 DNA sequence: TGCGCCAGCAAGGCTAGCGGATTTGATAATGAGCAGTTCTTC.

This clonotype was seen at least ten times. The rearrangement joins TRBV7-9 to TRBJ1-6, with unresolved D. Germline loops: CDR1 SEHNR, CDR2 FQNEAQ (reference sequence). V was trimmed by 5 bases and J by 9 bases, leaving 17 bases between them. This CDR3 comprises 15 residues. The DNA for the CDR3 is TGTGCCAGCAGCCTCCAGACTGGGCAATTTTCACCCCTCCACTTT. This translates into CASSLQTGQFSPLHF.

There are many counts of this clonotype. The J gene is TRBJ2-7, the V gene TRBV6-2 or TRBV6-3; 10 positions agree with TRBD1. Looked up from germline, CDR1 is MNHEY and CDR2 is SVGEGT. V shed 6 bases and J 2 bases; nucleotides not matched to a gene: 4. The CDR3 totals 14 residues. The CDR3: CASRRQGAPYEQYF. The CDR3 bases are TGTGCCAGCAGAAGACAGGGGGCCCCCTACGAGCAGTACTTC.

Note on this clonotype: This clone may be a read error of a much larger clone one base away. This chain joins TRBV12-3 or TRBV12-4 and TRBJ2-5; D unresolved. The CDR3 has 14 residues. The V end was cut by 3 bases, the J end by 2 bases, with 10 bases between. The CDR3, as DNA: TGTGCCAGCAGTTTCGAGACTGCACAAGAGACCCAGTACTTC. Its translation: CASSFETAQETQYF.

This clonotype was detected ten times or more. The chain joins TRBV18 to TRBJ1-3; D possibly corresponds to TRBD1 (6 bases). V was cut by 0 bases and J by 0 bases, with 9 bases left in between. This CDR3 is built from 16 residues. In germline, CDR1 is KGHSH, CDR2 LQKENI. CDR3 residues: CASSPPDSVSGNTIYF. CDR3 DNA sequence: TGTGCCAGCTCACCACCGGACAGTGTCTCTGGAAACACCATATATTTT.

The sample holds many counts of this clonotype. The chain employs TRBV12-3 or TRBV12-4 and TRBJ2-6; the match to TRBD1 covers 11 bases. There are 17 residues in the CDR3. J lost 4 bases, V lost 5 bases, and 7 bases had no gene match. The CDR3 DNA sequence: TGTGCCAGCAGTCCGGGACAGGGGGTCCCCGGGGCCAACGTCCTGACTTTC. Its protein product is CASSPGQGVPGANVLTF.

At least ten counts were recorded for this clonotype. This chain uses TRBV29-1 with TRBJ2-7; no clear D gene. In germline, CDR1 is SQVTM, CDR2 ANQGSEA. V lost 5 bases to trimming and J lost 0 bases, with 8 bases between them. This CDR3 region has 12 residues. DNA for the CDR3: TGCAGCGTTCGCCCCAGCTCCTACGAGCAGTACTTC. This translates into CSVRPSSYEQYF.

Many counts were recorded for this clonotype. The genes are TRBV21-1 and TRBJ1-2; TRBD1 is the table's D call and was not checked against the DNA. TRBV21-1 is a listed pseudogene. CDR3 length: 17 residues. As DNA, the CDR3 is TGTGCCAGCAGCAAAGAGCCCCGGGACAGGGGCCGGGATGGCTACACCTTC. This encodes CASSKEPRDRGRDGYTF.

The rearrangement links TRBV5-4 to TRBJ1-1, with a weak D call TRBD1 (6 bases). The V gene's germline CDR1 is SGHNT and CDR2 YYREEE (reference sequence). The length of the CDR3 is 14 residues. Trimming left V 2 bases short and J 1 base short, with 9 bases between. For the CDR3, the DNA is TGTGCCAGCAGCTTACCGGGGGCGAACACTGAAGCTTTCTTT. Translation gives CASSLPGANTEAFF.

This clonotype was seen repeatedly, ten times or more. The rearrangement links TRBV4-3 to TRBJ1-2; possibly TRBD1 for D (5 bases). The germline CDR1 and CDR2 sequences are LGHNA and YSLEER. The V gene lost 4 bases and the J gene lost 8 bases, with 14 bases spanning the gap. The CDR3 totals 13 residues. CDR3 sequence (DNA): TGCGCCAGCAGCCGAGCGAGGGGTGACGGCTACACCTTC. This codes for CASSRARGDGYTF.

This clonotype has a count of ten or more. V is TRBV5-6 and J is TRBJ1-2; 7 positions agree with TRBD1. The V and J ends lost 3 bases and 7 bases, in that order; junction bases with no gene match: 3. The CDR3 is 12 residues long. From germline, CDR1 is SGHDT and CDR2 YYEEEE. The CDR3 region is CASSWGQSGYTF. For the CDR3, the DNA is TGTGCCAGCAGCTGGGGACAGAGTGGCTACACCTTC. Looking up the rest from reference TRBV5-6 and TRBJ1-2 gives the full variable domain: DAGVTQSPTHLIKTRGQQVTLRCSPKSGHDTVSWYQQALGQGPQFIFQYYEEEERQRGNFPDRFSGHQFPNYSSELNVNALLLGDSALYLCASSWGQSGYTFGSGTRLTVV.

There are many counts of this clonotype. The chain links TRBV6-6 to TRBJ2-7, with D tentatively TRBD1 (6 bases). Germline V CDR1 and CDR2: MNHNY, SVGAGI (reference sequence). The CDR3 totals 14 residues. Trimming took off 6 bases at V and 0 bases at J, with 12 bases between the two ends. The CDR3: CASSTRTASYEQYF. Written as DNA, the CDR3 is TGTGCCAGCAGCACCAGGACAGCCTCCTACGAGCAGTACTTC.

This clonotype was recorded many times. J is TRBJ2-5 and V is TRBV4-3, with 8 bases fitting TRBD1. Germline trimming cut 0 bases from V and 5 bases from J; bases unmatched to any gene: 8. The germline gives CDR1 LGHNA, CDR2 YSLEER. The CDR3 is made up of 16 amino acids. CDR3 amino acids: CASSQDTQGARETQYF. CDR3 DNA sequence: TGCGCCAGCAGCCAAGATACGCAGGGGGCGAGGGAGACCCAGTACTTC.

This clonotype was picked up many times. The rearrangement joins TRBV7-9 to TRBJ2-3; D is unresolved. This CDR3 region has 15 residues. Trimming cost V 3 bases and J 3 bases, with 13 bases left between them. Germline lookup yields CDR1 SEHNR and CDR2 FQNEAQ (reference sequence). The CDR3 reads CASSFLLSGTDTQYF. In DNA form, the CDR3 reads TGTGCCAGCAGCTTTCTGCTAAGTGGTACAGATACGCAGTATTTT.

This clonotype was observed a handful of times. The V call is TRBV7-9, the J call TRBJ1-6; the match to TRBD1 covers 7 bases. The CDR3 covers 21 residues. Trimming removed 1 base from V and 0 bases from J; junction bases left unmatched: 15. In germline, CDR1 is SEHNR, CDR2 FQNEAQ (reference sequence). The DNA for the CDR3 is TGTGCCAGCAGCTTAGGTAATCGTGCGGACAGGAAGAGCTCCTATAATTCACCCCTCCACTTT. Its translation is CASSLGNRADRKSSYNSPLHF.

The chain is built from TRBV5-1 and TRBJ1-1, with TRBD1 matching 9 bases. Unmatched junction bases numbered 9, after V lost 4 bases and J lost 5 bases. The CDR3 loop spans 15 amino acids. Per germline, CDR1 SGHRS and CDR2 YFSETQ. The CDR3 sequence: CASSHRTGEGTEAFF. CDR3 bases: TGCGCCAGCAGCCACCGGACAGGGGAGGGGACTGAAGCTTTCTTT.

The chain carries TRBV7-2 and TRBJ1-4, with D tentatively TRBD1 (5 bases). The CDR3 sequence is 15 residues long. Germline CDR1 reads SGHTA; CDR2 reads FQGNSA. Trimming removed 2 bases at V and 4 bases at J, with 11 bases between. The CDR3 DNA follows: TGTGCCAGCAGCTTACTCCAGGGAAATAATGAAAAACTGTTTTTT. Encoded protein: CASSLLQGNNEKLFF.

The sample holds many counts of this clonotype. This chain links TRBV20-1 with TRBJ1-1; D is perhaps TRBD1 (5 bases). This CDR3 is built from 12 residues. The germline V and J ends were trimmed by 3 bases and 3 bases, with 8 bases remaining between them. Germline V gene data show CDR1 as DFQATT and CDR2 as SNEGSKA (reference sequence). CDR3: CSASWDHTEAFF. The CDR3 nucleotides read TGCAGTGCTAGTTGGGACCACACTGAAGCTTTCTTT.

The genes are TRBV19 and TRBJ2-2, with 12 positions matching TRBD1. Germline CDR1 LNHDA, CDR2 SQIVND (reference sequence). Trimming at V came to 4 bases and at J to 6 bases, leaving 3 bases not matched to a gene. This CDR3 has 15 residues. The CDR3 sequence is CASSKGTGGPGELFF. As DNA, the CDR3 is TGTGCCAGTAGTAAGGGGACAGGGGGCCCCGGGGAGCTGTTTTTT.

In this sample, this clonotype turned up many times. V and J are TRBV20-1 and TRBJ2-2, with 9 bases lining up with TRBD1. The CDR3 sequence is 14 residues long. V dropped 6 bases and J dropped 1; count of bases not matched to a gene: 3. Germline V lookup: CDR1 DFQATT, CDR2 SNEGSKA (reference sequence). Here the CDR3 DNA reads TGCAGTGCAGGGGACAGGGTGAACACCGGGGAGCTGTTTTTT. Protein sequence: CSAGDRVNTGELFF.

The chain combines TRBV18 with TRBJ2-3; D may match TRBD1 or TRBD2 (5 bases each). Germline V CDR1 and CDR2: KGHSH, LQKENI. The CDR3 is 15 amino acids. Trimming left V 5 bases short and J 2 bases short, with 14 bases between. CDR3 coding DNA: TGTGCCAGCTCATGGTTGCCCGGGACCACAGATACGCAGTATTTT. This gives the protein CASSWLPGTTDTQYF.

This clonotype was counted ten times or more. The rearrangement links TRBV12-3 or TRBV12-4 to TRBJ2-7, with D maybe TRBD2 (5 bases). Trimming cost V 6 bases and J 2 bases, with 14 bases left between them. The CDR3 totals 14 residues. Written as DNA, the CDR3 is TGTGCCAGCAGCCCAAACGGGGTCGCCTACGAGCAGTACTTC. Encoded protein: CASSPNGVAYEQYF.

Judged by abundance, this clonotype is medium-sized (0.01 to 0.1%). CDR3 region: CASRPTGAGANVLTF. In DNA, the CDR3 is TGCGCCAGCAGGCCTACAGGGGCTGGGGCCAACGTCCTGACTTTC. The chain combines TRBV4-1 with TRBJ2-6; TRBD1 aligns across 7 bases. Germline CDR1 and CDR2: MGHRA and YSYEKL. Losses at the gene ends were 6 bases for V and 2 bases for J; bases not matched to a gene: 4. This CDR3 contains 15 residues.

The chain is built from TRBV18 and TRBJ2-2, with 8 bases that match TRBD1. Losses at the gene ends were 1 base for V and 5 bases for J; bases not matched to a gene: 3. The germline gives CDR1 KGHSH, CDR2 LQKENI. This CDR3 has 15 amino acids. CDR3 coding DNA: TGTGCCAGCTCACCACTGGACAGGGAGACCGGGGAGCTGTTTTTT. Translated: CASSPLDRETGELFF.

Ten or more counts support this clonotype. V is TRBV6-5 and J is TRBJ1-1; D is perhaps TRBD1 (5 bases). The germline V gene encodes CDR1 MNHEY and CDR2 SVGAGI. The V gene lost 0 bases and the J gene lost 3 bases, with 5 bases spanning the gap. The CDR3 has 13 amino acids. As DNA, the CDR3 is TGTGCCAGCAGTTACTCGACAGACACTGAAGCTTTCTTT. It encodes CASSYSTDTEAFF.